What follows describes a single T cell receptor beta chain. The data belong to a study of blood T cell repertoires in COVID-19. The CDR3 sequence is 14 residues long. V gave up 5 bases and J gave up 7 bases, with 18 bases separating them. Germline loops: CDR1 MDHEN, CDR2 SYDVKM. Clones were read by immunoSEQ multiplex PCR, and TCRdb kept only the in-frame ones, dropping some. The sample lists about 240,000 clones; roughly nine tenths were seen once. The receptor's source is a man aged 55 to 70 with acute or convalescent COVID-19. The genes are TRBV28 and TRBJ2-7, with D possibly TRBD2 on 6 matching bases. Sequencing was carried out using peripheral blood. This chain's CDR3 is CASSTHGGGGEQYF. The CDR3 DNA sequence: TGTGCCAGCAGTACCCATGGGGGAGGAGGTGAGCAGTACTTC.